Presented here are 32 T cell receptor beta chains from one specimen sequenced in a study of T cells after yellow fever vaccination. One entry per CDR3 protein, called by TCRdb with MiXCR from the 5' RACE reads. The table records 150,000 to 200,000 distinct CDR3 sequences, about 6.2% of them present only once. The material sequenced was CD4+ T cells sorted from PBMCs, taken on the day of the first yellow fever vaccination. The receptors originated from a young man who received the YFV17D yellow fever vaccine.

This clonotype appeared many times. The chain joins TRBV6-5 to TRBJ2-1, with D tentatively TRBD2 (5 bases). Germline V CDR1 and CDR2: MNHEY, SVGAGI. The CDR3 length is 13 residues. V shed 6 bases and J shed 7 bases, with 13 bases lying between them. CDR3 amino acids: CASRYSGVNEQFF. DNA for the CDR3: TGTGCCAGCAGATATTCCGGGGTAAATGAGCAGTTCTTC.

With regard to this clonotype: This could be a read error, since a much larger clone is one nucleotide away. CDR3 protein: CASRAGRVSPRYAYTF. For the CDR3, the DNA is TGTGCCAGCAGGGCGGGCAGGGTTTCACCCCGGTATGCCTACACCTTC. V and J are TRBV7-9 and TRBJ1-2, with D possibly TRBD1 on 5 matching bases. The CDR3 covers 16 residues. CDR1 is SEHNR, CDR2 FQNEAQ, per germline (reference sequence).

This clonotype was detected a few times. V usage is TRBV12-3 or TRBV12-4 and J usage is TRBJ1-1; D is possibly TRBD1 (5 bases). Trimming took 1 base from V and 1 from J, leaving 22 bases between them. CDR3 length: 19 residues. CDR3 in amino acids: CASSLGPRVSMARNTEAFF. The CDR3 nucleotides are TGTGCCAGCAGTTTAGGCCCCAGGGTGTCTATGGCTCGGAACACTGAAGCTTTCTTT.

The chain links TRBV5-1 to TRBJ1-4; 8 nucleotides match TRBD1. Germline CDR1 SGHRS, CDR2 YFSETQ. The V segment lost 6 bases and the J segment 0 bases; nucleotides outside the gene matches: 4. The CDR3 loop spans 15 amino acids. The CDR3 here is CASNLQGATNEKLFF. CDR3 DNA sequence: TGCGCCAGCAACCTACAGGGGGCAACTAATGAAAAACTGTTTTTT. The full variable domain, completed using reference TRBV5-1 and TRBJ1-4, is KAGVTQTPRYLIKTRGQQVTLSCSPISGHRSVSWYQQTPGQGLQFLFEYFSETQRNKGNFPGRFSGRQFSNSRSEMNVSTLELGDSALYLCASNLQGATNEKLFFGSGTQLSVL.

This clonotype has at least ten counts. The chain employs TRBV5-5 and TRBJ2-1, with no clear D. Germline CDR1 SGHKS, CDR2 YYEKEE (reference sequence). The CDR3 has 12 residues. V gave up 2 bases and J gave up 6 bases, with 6 bases separating them. The CDR3 here is CASSFQINEQFF. Written as DNA, the CDR3 is TGTGCCAGCAGCTTCCAGATCAATGAGCAGTTCTTC.

This clonotype was found a few times. This chain joins TRBV15 and TRBJ2-5, with a tentative D call TRBD1 (7 bases). The CDR3 runs 15 residues. CDR1 and CDR2 from the germline V gene are LNHNV and YYDKDF (reference sequence). Trimming removed 1 base from V and 5 bases from J, with 14 bases in between. CDR3 amino acids: CATSRGGRGDETQYF. In nucleotides, the CDR3 is TGTGCCACCAGCAGAGGAGGCAGGGGGGACGAGACCCAGTACTTC. Drawing the rest from reference TRBV15 and TRBJ2-5, the complete variable domain is DAMVIQNPRYQVTQFGKPVTLSCSQTLNHNVMYWYQQKSSQAPKLLFHYYDKDFNNEADTPDNFQSRRPNTSFCFLDIRSPGLGDTAMYLCATSRGGRGDETQYFGPGTRLLVL.

The table lists this clonotype with a few counts. The chain is built from TRBV20-1 and TRBJ2-2, with 9 bases lining up with TRBD2. Looked up from germline, CDR1 is DFQATT and CDR2 is SNEGSKA (reference sequence). The CDR3 contains 16 residues. J gave up 0 bases and V 2 bases, and 4 bases lay outside the gene matches. The CDR3 here is CSARLAGSSNTGELFF. For the CDR3, the DNA is TGCAGTGCTAGACTAGCGGGGTCCTCGAACACCGGGGAGCTGTTTTTT.

This clonotype was seen a handful of times. The gene calls are TRBV6-5 and TRBJ2-7; D tentatively reads TRBD1 or TRBD2 (5 bases each). Trimming cost V 2 bases and J 5 bases, with 19 bases left between them. In germline, CDR1 is MNHEY, CDR2 SVGAGI. This CDR3 contains 16 residues. CDR3 region: CASSYRSGHGTNEQYF. CDR3 DNA sequence: TGTGCCAGCAGTTACAGGTCTGGACATGGGACCAACGAGCAGTACTTC.

This clonotype was found many times. V usage is TRBV4-1 and J usage is TRBJ2-3; D gene unclear. The CDR3 sequence is 14 residues long. CDR1 and CDR2 from the germline V gene are MGHRA and YSYEKL. V dropped 7 bases and J dropped 6 bases, with 17 bases sitting between them. The CDR3 protein is CASKLVIGPDTQYF. CDR3 coding DNA: TGCGCCAGCAAGCTGGTAATTGGGCCTGATACGCAGTATTTT.

This chain joins TRBV18 and TRBJ2-3; D is uncertain. Germline V CDR1 and CDR2: KGHSH, LQKENI. This CDR3 is 12 amino acids long. Trimming took off 8 bases at V and 11 bases at J, with 17 bases between the two ends. CDR3 amino acids: CASATQSVGQYF. The CDR3 coding sequence is TGTGCCAGCGCAACCCAATCGGTGGGGCAGTATTTT. Looking up the rest from reference TRBV18 and TRBJ2-3 gives the full variable domain: NAGVMQNPRHLVRRRGQEARLRCSPMKGHSHVYWYRQLPEEGLKFMVYLQKENIIDESGMPKERFSAEFPKEGPSILRIQQVVRGDSAAYFCASATQSVGQYFGPGTRLTVL.

This clonotype was seen just once. With a much larger clone just one base away, this may be a read error. The rearrangement joins TRBV5-1 to TRBJ2-4; a weak D match, TRBD2 (5 bases). The germline CDR1 and CDR2 sequences are SGHRS and YFSETQ. This CDR3 comprises 14 residues. Trimming removed 8 bases at V and 1 base at J, with 13 bases between. CDR3 loop: CASRGLEAKNIQYF. The DNA for the CDR3 is TGCGCCAGTCGCGGACTTGAGGCCAAAAACATTCAGTACTTC. Full variable domain (outside the CDR3, taken from reference TRBV5-1 and TRBJ2-4): KAGVTQTPRYLIKTRGQQVTLSCSPISGHRSVSWYQQTPGQGLQFLFEYFSETQRNKGNFPGRFSGRQFSNSRSEMNVSTLELGDSALYLCASRGLEAKNIQYFGAGTRLSVL.

This clonotype was seen repeatedly, ten times or more. The chain couples TRBV3-1 to TRBJ2-1; D perhaps matches TRBD2 (6 bases). Germline CDR1 reads LGHDT; CDR2 reads YNNKEL (reference sequence). The CDR3 totals 15 residues. V lost 3 bases and J 0 bases, leaving 9 bases between the germline ends. The CDR3 reads CASSQRGSSYNEQFF. DNA for the CDR3: TGTGCCAGCAGCCAGCGGGGAAGCTCCTACAATGAGCAGTTCTTC.

The J gene is TRBJ2-7, the V gene TRBV2; D not resolved. Germline loops: CDR1 SNHLY, CDR2 FYNNEI. Trimming stripped 4 bases from V and 2 bases from J, with 12 bases between. This CDR3 is 14 amino acids long. The CDR3 nucleotides are TGTGCCAGCAGTGGCTCGACTGGTCCCTACGAGCAGTACTTC. Protein: CASSGSTGPYEQYF.

This chain's CDR3 is CASGPLAGYTDTQYF. For the CDR3, the DNA is TGCGCCAGCGGGCCTCTAGCGGGGTACACAGATACGCAGTATTTT. The rearrangement uses TRBV23-1 and TRBJ2-3, with 9 bases aligning to TRBD2. TRBV23-1 is reported as an ORF; its role is uncertain. With 8 bases clipped from V and 2 bases from J, the junction kept 8 bases outside the gene matches. There are 15 residues in the CDR3.

This clonotype was observed a handful of times. The V gene is TRBV7-9, the J gene TRBJ1-1; no clear D gene. Per germline, CDR1 SEHNR and CDR2 FQNEAQ (reference sequence). Trimming left V 3 bases short and J 3 bases short, with 20 bases between. The CDR3 runs 17 residues. CDR3 protein: CASSFGEDGLAYTEAFF. CDR3 in DNA: TGTGCCAGCAGCTTCGGGGAAGACGGGCTAGCGTACACTGAAGCTTTCTTT.

The chain joins TRBV5-6 to TRBJ1-2; no clear D gene. Germline CDR1 SGHDT, CDR2 YYEEEE. The CDR3 has 12 amino acids. V was pared by 4 bases and J by 8 bases, with 12 bases between. The CDR3 reads CASSPQEAGYTF. The CDR3 DNA follows: TGTGCCAGCAGCCCCCAAGAGGCGGGCTACACCTTC.

Ten or more counts support this clonotype. The V and J genes are TRBV12-3 or TRBV12-4 and TRBJ2-1; TRBD2 matches at 7 bases. The CDR3 extends over 18 amino acids. The V segment lost 3 bases and the J segment 0 bases; nucleotides outside the gene matches: 11. The CDR3 here is CASSLGRRRGSSYNEQFF. The CDR3 DNA is TGTGCCAGCAGTTTGGGTCGACGGCGGGGGAGCTCCTACAATGAGCAGTTCTTC.

Concerning this clonotype: Being one base from a much bigger clone, this may be a read error. The CDR3 nucleotides read TGTGCCAGCAGTTCCACAGTAACGGAGACCCATTACTTC. Residues: CASSSTVTETHYF. V gene TRBV27 combines with J gene TRBJ2-5, with no clear D. This CDR3 is 13 amino acids long. The germline V gene has CDR1 MNHEY and CDR2 SMNVEV (reference sequence).

The sample holds a few counts of this clonotype. V gene TRBV12-3 or TRBV12-4 combines with J gene TRBJ2-3; D unresolved. V lost 2 bases and J lost 0, with 15 bases in between. This CDR3 has 17 amino acids. CDR3 in amino acids: CASSLRVDDSSTDTQYF. The CDR3 DNA reads TGTGCCAGCAGTTTAAGGGTGGACGACTCAAGCACAGATACGCAGTATTTT.

This clonotype appeared a few times. V and J are TRBV11-2 and TRBJ2-2; possible D gene TRBD2, 6 bases. The CDR3 is 14 amino acids. Trimming took off 8 bases at V and 1 base at J, with 11 bases between the two ends. Germline V gene data show CDR1 as SGHAT and CDR2 as FQNNGV. As DNA, the CDR3 is TGTGCCAGCGGGGGACTCCTGAACACCGGGGAGCTGTTTTTT. This translates into CASGGLLNTGELFF.

This clonotype occurred many times. This rearrangement joins TRBV5-1 to TRBJ1-5, with D possibly TRBD1 on 5 matching bases. V lost 1 base to trimming and J lost 7 bases, with 12 bases between them. The CDR3 loop spans 14 amino acids. Germline V gene data show CDR1 as SGHRS and CDR2 as YFSETQ. The DNA of the CDR3 is TGCGCCAGCAGCTTGCAGGGAGGGGAACAGCCCCAGCATTTT. Protein product: CASSLQGGEQPQHF.

This clonotype was picked up a small number of times. The chain uses TRBV20-1 and TRBJ2-3, with 7 bases lining up with TRBD1. This CDR3 is built from 14 residues. Germline V gives CDR1 DFQATT, CDR2 SNEGSKA (reference sequence). V trimming: 6 bases; J trimming: 1 base; junction bases outside the gene matches: 7. The CDR3 DNA reads as TGCAGTGCCATGACAGGGAAGGGCACAGATACGCAGTATTTT. This sequence encodes CSAMTGKGTDTQYF.

This clonotype has at least ten counts. This rearrangement joins TRBV5-1 to TRBJ2-6; no definite D call. This CDR3 region has 15 residues. Germline V CDR1 and CDR2: SGHRS, YFSETQ. V was pared by 1 base and J by 4 bases, with 9 bases between. CDR3 in amino acids: CASSLMPSGANVLTF. DNA for the CDR3: TGCGCCAGCAGCTTGATGCCCTCCGGGGCCAACGTCCTGACTTTC.

The V gene is TRBV7-6, the J gene TRBJ2-1; 9 bases map to TRBD2. The length of the CDR3 is 17 residues. Germline assignment: CDR1 SGHVS and CDR2 FNYEAQ. Trimming at V came to 0 bases and at J to 5 bases, leaving 8 bases not matched to a gene. As DNA, the CDR3 is TGTGCCAGCAGCTTAGCGTGGCGGGGGGGCCTCAACAATGAGCAGTTCTTC. It is translated as CASSLAWRGGLNNEQFF.

This clonotype was seen ten or more times. The CDR3 nucleotides are TGTGCCAGCAGCCCAGTCCTCTGGGGGACTGAAGCTTTCTTT. Translating it yields CASSPVLWGTEAFF. The chain combines TRBV7-2 with TRBJ1-1, with D possibly being TRBD1 (5 bases). CDR3 size: 14 residues. Germline lookup yields CDR1 SGHTA and CDR2 FQGNSA. V lost 5 bases and J 5 bases, leaving 15 bases between the germline ends.

This clonotype was counted at least ten times. This CDR3 reads CASSYEVGEQYV. The CDR3 coding sequence is TGTGCCAGCAGCTACGAAGTTGGGGAGCAGTACGTC. The chain is built from TRBV5-4 and TRBJ2-7; no reliable D call. The V gene's germline CDR1 is SGHNT and CDR2 YYREEE (reference sequence). The CDR3 runs to 12 residues. V was pared by 3 bases and J by 7 bases, with 11 bases between.

Regarding this clonotype: A much larger clonotype is one base distant, so this may be a read error. The rearrangement joins TRBV7-9 to TRBJ1-6; weak D call: TRBD1 (6 bases). The length of the CDR3 is 15 residues. Germline V gives CDR1 SEHNR, CDR2 FQNEAQ (reference sequence). V dropped 5 bases and J dropped 4 bases, with 12 bases sitting between them. The CDR3 nucleotides are TGTGCCAGCAGCCCCGGGACACATTATAATTCACCCCTCCACTTT. Its translation is CASSPGTHYNSPLHF.

Only a few counts were recorded for this clonotype. J is TRBJ1-1 and V is TRBV12-3 or TRBV12-4; D not certain. The V end lost 1 base, the J end lost 4 bases, and 10 bases lay between the germline ends. The CDR3 totals 14 residues. Written as DNA, the CDR3 is TGTGCCAGCAGTTTAGATGGTAGGACCACTGAAGCTTTCTTT. Its translation: CASSLDGRTTEAFF.

This clonotype was counted at least ten times. The chain links TRBV20-1 to TRBJ1-2; D possibly corresponds to TRBD1 (6 bases). Trimming shortened V by 6 bases and J by 9 bases, and 17 bases separated the two germline ends. The germline V gene encodes CDR1 DFQATT and CDR2 SNEGSKA (reference sequence). There are 12 residues in the CDR3. CDR3 loop: CSAGGQGISYTF. CDR3 sequence (DNA): TGCAGTGCCGGGGGGCAGGGAATAAGCTACACCTTC.

This chain links TRBV20-1 with TRBJ1-4; 10 bases fit TRBD1. Germline values: CDR1 DFQATT, CDR2 SNEGSKA (reference sequence). The junction had 6 bases not matched to a gene; V was cut back by 0 bases and J by 8 bases. The CDR3 is 15 amino acids. In nucleotides, the CDR3 is TGCAGTGCTAGAGAGACGGACAGGGGGTACGAAAAACTGTTTTTT. It translates to CSARETDRGYEKLFF.

At least ten counts were recorded for this clonotype. The rearrangement links TRBV7-9 to TRBJ2-5; perhaps TRBD1 as D (6 bases). From germline, CDR1 is SEHNR and CDR2 FQNEAQ (reference sequence). The CDR3 runs to 14 residues. Trimming cost V 3 bases and J 2 bases, with 10 bases left between them. CDR3 sequence (DNA): TGTGCCAGCAGCTTGCAGACAGGTCAAGAGACCCAGTACTTC. Its translation: CASSLQTGQETQYF.

This clonotype was counted at least ten times. J is TRBJ2-7 and V is TRBV28; D call uncertain. V was clipped by 7 bases and J by 6 bases, with 16 bases between them. The germline gives CDR1 MDHEN, CDR2 SYDVKM. This CDR3 has 13 amino acids. The CDR3 DNA sequence: TGTGCCAGCACTACCGACCGGGCCGGCGAGCAGTACGTC. It yields the protein CASTTDRAGEQYV.